One T cell receptor (beta chain) is described in this entry. The antigen is undetermined. Germline CDR1 LGHNA, CDR2 YSLEER. The CDR3 length is 15 residues. UMI-labeled TRB cDNA libraries were prepared by 5' RACE. TCRdb reprocessed the 5' RACE reads and reports one entry per CDR3 protein, with no DNA. Its clone listing holds about 60,000 distinct CDR3 sequences. The data were obtained in a study of CXCR3-negative and CXCR3-positive naive CD8 T cells. General study findings and limits: CXCR3-expressing naive cells carried TRB CDR3s more hydrophobic than those of CXCR3-negative naive cells. Naive CXCR3-negative cells resembled naive CXCR3-positive cells in TRBV-TRBJ usage; memory cells differed.

J is TRBJ2-3 and V is TRBV4-3. The material sequenced was naive CXCR3+ CD8+ T cells from blood. Specified subset: CD45RO-CCR7+CD27+CD95- naive CD8+ T cells expressing CXCR3 (TNR3+). The receptor comes from a human donor in good health. Some clones in this sample may be carry-over from other donors' samples. CDR3 region: CASSVANSVKDTQYF.